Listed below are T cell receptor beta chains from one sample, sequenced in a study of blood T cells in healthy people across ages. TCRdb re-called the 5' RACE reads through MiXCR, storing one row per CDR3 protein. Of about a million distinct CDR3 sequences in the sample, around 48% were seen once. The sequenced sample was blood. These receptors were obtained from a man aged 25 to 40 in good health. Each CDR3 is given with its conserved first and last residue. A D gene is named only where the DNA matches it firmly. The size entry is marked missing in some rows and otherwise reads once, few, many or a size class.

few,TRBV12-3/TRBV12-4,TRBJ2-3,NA,CASSSRVYTDTQYF,TGTGCCAGCAGCTCGAGGGTGTACACAGATACGCAGTATTTT
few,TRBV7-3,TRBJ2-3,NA,CASSLRGSPSTDTQYF,TGTGCCAGCAGCTTAAGGGGATCTCCTAGCACAGATACGCAGTATTTT
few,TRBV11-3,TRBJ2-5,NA,CASSPGPRQETQYF,TGTGCCAGCAGCCCTGGACCTCGACAAGAGACCCAGTACTTC
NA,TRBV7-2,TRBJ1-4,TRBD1,CAGSLVARGGEKLFF,TGTGCCGGCAGCTTAGTGGCCAGGGGGGGCGAAAAACTGTTTTTT
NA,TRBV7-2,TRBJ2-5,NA,CASSPPGLTETQYF,TGTGCCAGCAGCCCCCCTGGACTCACCGAGACCCAGTACTTC
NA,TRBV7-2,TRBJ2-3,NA,CASSFPPADTQYF,TGTGCCAGCAGCTTTCCCCCAGCGGATACGCAGTATTTT
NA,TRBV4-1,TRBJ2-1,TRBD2,CASSHESGGASYNEQFF,TGCGCCAGCAGCCATGAGTCCGGGGGGGCATCCTACAATGAGCAGTTCTTC
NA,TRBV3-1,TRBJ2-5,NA,CASSQVRGQRETQYF,TGTGCCAGCAGCCAAGTTAGGGGACAAAGGGAGACCCAGTACTTC
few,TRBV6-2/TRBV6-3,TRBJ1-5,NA,CASSTPNGQPQHF,TGTGCCAGCAGTACACCGAATGGGCAGCCCCAGCATTTT
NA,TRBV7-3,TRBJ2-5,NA,CASSPVAASQETQYF,TGTGCCAGCAGTCCAGTTGCTGCCTCACAAGAGACCCAGTACTTC
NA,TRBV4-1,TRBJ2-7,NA,CTSSREGPKEQYF,TGCACCAGCAGCCGCGAGGGCCCAAAAGAGCAGTACTTC
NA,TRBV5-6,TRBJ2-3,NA,CASTLIGTERADTQYF,TGTGCCAGCACCCTAATTGGGACGGAAAGGGCAGATACGCAGTATTTT
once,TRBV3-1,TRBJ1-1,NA,CASSQSDGNTEAFF,TGTGCCAGCAGCCAATCGGACGGGAACACTGAAGCTTTCTTT
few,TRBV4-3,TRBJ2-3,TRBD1,CASSQDSGGGDTQYF,TGCGCCAGCAGCCAAGATTCAGGGGGTGGGGATACGCAGTATTTT
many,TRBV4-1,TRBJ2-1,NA,CASSQEIGRVGNEQFF,TGCGCCAGCAGCCAAGAAATTGGGCGGGTTGGGAATGAGCAGTTCTTC
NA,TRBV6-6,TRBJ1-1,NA,CASSYGQTPEAFF,TGTGCCAGCAGTTACGGGCAGACCCCTGAAGCTTTCTTT
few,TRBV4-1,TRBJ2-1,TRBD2,CASSQAVLAGAADEQFF,TGCGCCAGCAGCCAAGCAGTCCTAGCGGGGGCGGCGGATGAGCAGTTCTTC
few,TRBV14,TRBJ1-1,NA,CASSQDTGLEAFF,TGTGCCAGCAGCCAAGATACAGGGCTTGAGGCTTTCTTT
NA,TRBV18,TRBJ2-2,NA,CASSPTRAVTGGELFF,TGTGCCAGCTCACCGACTAGAGCAGTCACCGGGGGGGAGCTGTTTTTT
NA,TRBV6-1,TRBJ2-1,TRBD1,CASSERGWGQGSGGEQFF,TGTGCCAGCAGTGAAAGGGGGTGGGGACAGGGGAGTGGAGGTGAGCAGTTCTTC
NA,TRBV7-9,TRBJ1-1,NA,CASSLTLMNTEAFF,TGTGCCAGCAGCTTAACCTTGATGAACACTGAAGCTTTCTTT
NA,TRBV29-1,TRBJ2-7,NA,CSVLGTNYEQYF,TGCAGCGTCCTCGGAACAAACTACGAGCAGTACTTC
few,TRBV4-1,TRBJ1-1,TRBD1,CASSQHRTGMNTEAFF,TGCGCCAGCAGCCAACATCGGACAGGGATGAACACTGAAGCTTTCTTT
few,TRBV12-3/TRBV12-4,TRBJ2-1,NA,CASSVTKNEQFF,TGTGCCAGCAGTGTGACTAAGAATGAGCAGTTCTTC
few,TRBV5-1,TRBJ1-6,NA,CASSPLQGMKNSPLHF,TGCGCCAGCAGCCCCCTCCAGGGTATGAAGAATTCACCCCTCCACTTT
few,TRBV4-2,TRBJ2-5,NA,CASSQTGNQETQYF,TGTGCCAGCAGCCAGACCGGGAACCAAGAGACCCAGTACTTC
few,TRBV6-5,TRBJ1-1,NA,CASSTDLNTEAFF,TGTGCCAGCAGTACCGACCTGAACACTGAAGCTTTCTTT
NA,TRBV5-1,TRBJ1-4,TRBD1,CASSPEGTGWEKLFF,TGCGCCAGCAGCCCGGAAGGGACAGGTTGGGAAAAACTGTTTTTT
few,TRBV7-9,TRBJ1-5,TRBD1,CASRMGGGDNQPQHF,TGTGCCAGCAGGATGGGAGGGGGCGACAATCAGCCCCAGCATTTT